Presented here are 27 T cell receptor beta chains from one specimen sequenced in a study of blood T cell repertoires in COVID-19. Assay: immunoSEQ multiplex PCR; the TCRdb copy retains only in-frame clones and omits some. The table has approximately 270,000 clones, about 85% seen once; the top ten hold around 1%. The specimen sequenced was peripheral blood. Every receptor here comes from a human donor with COVID-19, enrolled during active disease. The donor label of this sample is uncertain.

This clone has only one observation. The chain is built from TRBV7-2 and TRBJ2-7; D remains ambiguous. This CDR3 region has 14 residues. Germline assignment: CDR1 SGHTA and CDR2 FQGNSA. V lost 1 base and J 0 bases, leaving 7 bases between the germline ends. CDR3 residues: CASSLDESSYEQYF. The DNA of the CDR3 is TGTGCCAGCAGCTTAGACGAGAGCTCCTACGAGCAGTACTTC. Together with reference TRBV7-2 and TRBJ2-7, the CDR3 gives the full variable domain: GAGVSQSPSNKVTEKGKDVELRCDPISGHTALYWYRQSLGQGLEFLIYFQGNSAPDKSGLPSDRFSAERTGGSVSTLTIQRTQQEDSAVYLCASSLDESSYEQYFGPGTRLTVT.

This clone was observed a handful of times. The chain combines TRBV6-5 with TRBJ2-6; 8 positions match TRBD1. The germline CDR1 and CDR2 sequences are MNHEY and SVGAGI. J lost 2 bases, V lost 4 bases, and 4 bases had no gene match. This CDR3 has 16 amino acids. CDR3 residues: CASSWGQATGANVLTF. CDR3 DNA sequence: TGTGCCAGCAGTTGGGGACAGGCTACTGGGGCCAACGTCCTGACTTTC.

The V gene is TRBV10-2, the J gene TRBJ1-5, with 12 bases lining up with TRBD1. Trimming cost V 10 bases and J 4 bases; bases outside gene matches: 11. The CDR3 sequence is 16 residues long. Germline CDR1 WSHSY, CDR2 SAAADI. The CDR3 sequence: CATRPPGQGANQPQHF. Here the CDR3 DNA reads TGCGCCACCCGACCCCCGGGACAGGGGGCGAATCAGCCCCAGCATTTT.

The chain carries TRBV5-1 and TRBJ1-4, with a possible D match to TRBD1 (6 bases). Deletions cut 0 bases from V and 6 bases from J, with 9 bases between. The CDR3 covers 14 residues. CDR1 is SGHRS and CDR2 is YFSETQ in the germline V gene. In DNA form, the CDR3 reads TGCGCCAGCAGCTTGGGCGGACAGTATGAAAAACTGTTTTTT. As protein: CASSLGGQYEKLFF.

This clone has just one count. The J gene is TRBJ1-5, the V gene TRBV18, with D tentatively TRBD1 (6 bases). The V gene's germline CDR1 is KGHSH and CDR2 LQKENI. V was clipped by 3 bases and J by 0 bases, with 9 bases between them. CDR3 length equals 15 residues. The CDR3 DNA follows: TGTGCCAGCTCACCCCAGGGGCGTAGCAATCAGCCCCAGCATTTT. Protein product: CASSPQGRSNQPQHF.

This clone was observed a handful of times. The chain links TRBV28 to TRBJ2-2; 13 nucleotides line up with TRBD2. The CDR3 spans 19 residues. Germline V gives CDR1 MDHEN, CDR2 SYDVKM. Trimming took 6 bases from V and 4 from J; bases not matched to a gene: 14. CDR3 sequence reads: CASSLAGTSGIVGTGELFF. For the CDR3, the DNA is TGTGCCAGCAGCCTAGCCGGGACTAGCGGGATTGTGGGCACCGGGGAGCTGTTTTTT.

This chain connects TRBV19 to TRBJ1-5; 8 bases are a match to TRBD1. V shed 7 bases, J shed 5 bases, and the junction held 4 bases outside the gene matches. The CDR3 has 13 amino acids. The germline V gene has CDR1 LNHDA and CDR2 SQIVND (reference sequence). The DNA for the CDR3 is TGTGCCAGTAACTTGGACAGGGATCAGCCCCAGCATTTT. Amino acid sequence: CASNLDRDQPQHF.

J is TRBJ1-4 and V is TRBV18, with D possibly TRBD1 on 5 matching bases. This CDR3 contains 16 residues. V gave up 3 bases and J gave up 2 bases, with 13 bases separating them. Looked up from germline, CDR1 is KGHSH and CDR2 is LQKENI. CDR3 sequence (DNA): TGTGCCAGCTCACCCCGGGCGGGGCAGACTAATGAAAAACTGTTTTTT. This encodes CASSPRAGQTNEKLFF.

The V call is TRBV7-2, the J call TRBJ2-7; 8 bases are shared with TRBD1. The ends lost 1 base at V and 3 bases at J; junction bases unmatched: 2. Germline CDR1 reads SGHTA; CDR2 reads FQGNSA. The CDR3 is 14 residues long. CDR3 in DNA: TGTGCCAGCAGCTTAGGAGACAGGGGCTACGAGCAGTACTTC. Its protein is CASSLGDRGYEQYF.

V is TRBV19 and J is TRBJ1-5; tentatively, D is TRBD1 (6 bases). Germline values: CDR1 LNHDA, CDR2 SQIVND (reference sequence). The CDR3 consists of 14 residues. V was shortened by 5 bases and J by 6 bases, with 14 bases between the two germline ends. The CDR3 DNA reads TGTGCCAGTAGTGGACAGTCGGGTACTCAGCCCCAGCATTTT. It yields the protein CASSGQSGTQPQHF.

This clone was detected a few times. The chain recombines TRBV7-2 with TRBJ1-5, with D maybe TRBD1 (6 bases). The CDR3 loop spans 15 amino acids. The V gene's germline CDR1 is SGHTA and CDR2 FQGNSA. V lost 0 bases to trimming and J lost 6 bases, with 12 bases between them. The chain's CDR3 is CASSLAGGLGQPQHF. As DNA, the CDR3 is TGTGCCAGCAGCTTAGCGGGGGGGCTCGGTCAGCCCCAGCATTTT. The full variable domain, with the rest looked up from reference TRBV7-2 and TRBJ1-5, is GAGVSQSPSNKVTEKGKDVELRCDPISGHTALYWYRQSLGQGLEFLIYFQGNSAPDKSGLPSDRFSAERTGGSVSTLTIQRTQQEDSAVYLCASSLAGGLGQPQHFGDGTRLSIL.

This chain joins TRBV2 and TRBJ1-2; possible D gene TRBD1, 6 bases. Germline V gene lookup returns CDR1 SNHLY and CDR2 FYNNEI. The CDR3 is 14 amino acids. V gave up 5 bases and J gave up 2 bases, with 12 bases separating them. The CDR3 loop is CASSRGQTNYGYTF. The DNA for the CDR3 is TGTGCCAGCAGTCGGGGACAAACGAACTATGGCTACACCTTC.

The genes are TRBV5-4 and TRBJ1-2; 8 nucleotides match TRBD1. This CDR3 spans 11 amino acids. V was clipped by 4 bases and J by 10 bases; unmatched bases: 3. In germline, CDR1 is SGHNT, CDR2 YYREEE (reference sequence). CDR3 DNA: TGTGCCAGCAGCCGGACAGGGAACTACACCTTC. Translating gives CASSRTGNYTF.

The sample holds a few counts of this clone. This chain joins TRBV11-2 and TRBJ2-1, with TRBD2 matching 9 bases. Trimming cost V 2 bases and J 9 bases; bases outside gene matches: 5. Germline loops: CDR1 SGHAT, CDR2 FQNNGV. The CDR3 sequence is 14 residues long. CDR3 residues: CASSLLAGLGEQFF. The CDR3 coding sequence is TGTGCCAGCAGCTTACTAGCGGGATTGGGTGAGCAGTTCTTC.

This rearrangement joins TRBV7-2 to TRBJ2-5; D is uncertain. Trimming took off 1 base at V and 1 base at J, with 10 bases between the two ends. Germline loops: CDR1 SGHTA, CDR2 FQGNSA. The CDR3 is 15 amino acids. The CDR3 DNA reads as TGTGCCAGCAGCTTAGGGAGTAGTGGCCAAGAGACCCAGTACTTC. It codes for CASSLGSSGQETQYF.

This rearrangement joins TRBV3-1 (or the pseudogene TRBV3-2) to TRBJ1-2; 8 bases agree with TRBD1. Germline V gene lookup returns CDR1 LGHDT and CDR2 YNNKEL (reference sequence). V trimming: 4 bases; J trimming: 0 bases; junction bases outside the gene matches: 4. The CDR3 is made up of 15 amino acids. The CDR3 bases are TGTGCCAGCAGCCGAGGACAGGGAGCTAACTATGGCTACACCTTC. It yields the protein CASSRGQGANYGYTF.

V and J are TRBV7-8 and TRBJ1-1; possible D gene TRBD1, 5 bases. Trimming stripped 5 bases from V and 1 base from J, with 8 bases between. The CDR3 runs to 13 residues. CDR1 SGHVS and CDR2 FQNEAQ come from the germline V gene. This CDR3 is CASSPTGNTEAFF. The CDR3 DNA sequence: TGTGCCAGCAGCCCTACAGGGAACACTGAAGCTTTCTTT.

The chain carries TRBV6-5 and TRBJ1-2; no clear D gene. The germline V gene encodes CDR1 MNHEY and CDR2 SVGAGI. The CDR3 totals 13 residues. V lost 4 bases and J 2 bases, leaving 8 bases between the germline ends. CDR3 in amino acids: CASSSPRNYGYTF. The CDR3 DNA reads TGTGCCAGCAGTTCCCCGCGGAACTATGGCTACACCTTC.

V and J are TRBV6-4 and TRBJ2-3; a possible D gene is TRBD1 (6 bases). V shed 6 bases and J shed 5 bases, with 12 bases lying between them. The CDR3 runs to 13 residues. CDR1 is MRHNA and CDR2 is SNTAGT in the germline V gene. The CDR3 DNA reads as TGTGCCAGCAGCCAGGACAGCTTAGATACGCAGTATTTT. Its translation is CASSQDSLDTQYF.

The chain is built from TRBV28 and TRBJ1-1; 7 bases are a match to TRBD1. Unmatched junction bases numbered 8, after V lost 6 bases and J lost 4 bases. This CDR3 is built from 14 residues. CDR1 is MDHEN, CDR2 SYDVKM, per germline. The CDR3 nucleotides read TGTGCCAGCAGGCAAGACAGGGAAGTCACTGAAGCTTTCTTT. Its protein product is CASRQDREVTEAFF.

This chain connects TRBV6-5 to TRBJ1-5; unclear D gene. This CDR3 region has 15 residues. Germline CDR1 and CDR2: MNHEY and SVGAGI. V was cut by 2 bases and J by 1 base, with 9 bases left in between. The CDR3 DNA is TGTGCCAGCAGTTACGGCCCCTTCAGCAATCAGCCCCAGCATTTT. Protein: CASSYGPFSNQPQHF.

The rearrangement uses TRBV11-2 and TRBJ1-2, with D unclear. V lost 4 bases and J lost 5, with 8 bases in between. This CDR3 contains 12 residues. Germline assignment: CDR1 SGHAT and CDR2 FQNNGV. CDR3 nucleotide sequence: TGTGCCAGCAGCTACCCAGGTTATGGCTACACCTTC. Encoded protein: CASSYPGYGYTF.

This rearrangement joins TRBV28 to TRBJ1-3, with TRBD1 matching over 8 bases. Germline-derived CDR1 and CDR2 are MDHEN and SYDVKM. The CDR3 totals 14 residues. V shed 6 bases, J shed 4 bases, and the junction held 5 bases outside the gene matches. CDR3 sequence: CASSLRTGGNTIYF. The CDR3 bases are TGTGCCAGCAGCCTCAGGACAGGGGGAAACACCATATATTTT.

The genes are TRBV3-1 (or the pseudogene TRBV3-2) and TRBJ2-1; 13 positions agree with TRBD2. J was trimmed by 4 bases and V by 5 bases; bases with no gene match: 2. This CDR3 comprises 15 residues. Germline CDR1 LGHDT, CDR2 YNNKEL (reference sequence). The DNA for the CDR3 is TGTGCCAGCAGCTCACTAGCGGGAGGGTACAATGAGCAGTTCTTC. Its translation is CASSSLAGGYNEQFF.

The V and J genes are TRBV7-2 and TRBJ2-7; 16 nucleotides agree with TRBD2. The V segment lost 0 bases and the J segment 6 bases; nucleotides outside the gene matches: 5. The CDR3 has 17 residues. Looked up from germline, CDR1 is SGHTA and CDR2 is FQGNSA. CDR3 coding DNA: TGTGCCAGCAGCTTAGCCGGGACTAGCGGGAGGGCCCTCGAGCAGTACTTC. Protein sequence: CASSLAGTSGRALEQYF.

The chain employs TRBV27 and TRBJ2-1, with 9 bases identical to TRBD1. This CDR3 has 15 residues. V lost 5 bases to trimming and J lost 5 bases; unmatched junction nucleotides: 7. The germline V gene encodes CDR1 MNHEY and CDR2 SMNVEV (reference sequence). The CDR3, as DNA: TGTGCCAGCAGTCTCTACAGGGGGCTCGACAATGAGCAGTTCTTC. It encodes CASSLYRGLDNEQFF.

The rearrangement joins TRBV27 to TRBJ2-3; the match to TRBD1 covers 9 bases. With 5 bases clipped from V and 4 bases from J, the junction kept 19 bases outside the gene matches. Germline CDR1 and CDR2: MNHEY and SMNVEV (reference sequence). This CDR3 is 19 amino acids long. Here the CDR3 DNA reads TGTGCCAGCAGTAAGGAAAAATTGACCAACAGGGGGCGCCCAGATACGCAGTATTTT. It encodes CASSKEKLTNRGRPDTQYF.